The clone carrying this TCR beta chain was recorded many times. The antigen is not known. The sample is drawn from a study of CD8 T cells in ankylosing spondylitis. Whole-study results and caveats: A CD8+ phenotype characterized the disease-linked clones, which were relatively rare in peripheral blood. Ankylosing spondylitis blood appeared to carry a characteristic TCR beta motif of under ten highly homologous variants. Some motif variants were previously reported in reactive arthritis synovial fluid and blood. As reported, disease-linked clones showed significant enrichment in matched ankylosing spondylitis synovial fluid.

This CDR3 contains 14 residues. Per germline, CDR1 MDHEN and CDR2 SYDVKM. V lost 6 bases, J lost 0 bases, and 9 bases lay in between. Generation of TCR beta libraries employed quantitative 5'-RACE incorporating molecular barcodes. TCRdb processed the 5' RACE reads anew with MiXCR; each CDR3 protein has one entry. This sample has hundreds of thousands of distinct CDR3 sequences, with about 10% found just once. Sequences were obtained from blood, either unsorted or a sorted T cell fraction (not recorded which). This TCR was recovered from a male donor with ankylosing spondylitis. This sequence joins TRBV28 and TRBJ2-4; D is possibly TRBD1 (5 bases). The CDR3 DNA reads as TGTGCCAGCAGCGACAGTCTAGCCAAAAACATTCAGTACTTC. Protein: CASSDSLAKNIQYF.